This is a list of T cell receptor beta chains from one sample in a study of OX40 agonist ivuxolimab in advanced cancers. Only in-frame clones appear in the TCRdb table, and some are missing; sequencing was by immunoSEQ multiplex PCR. The sample holds fewer than 70,000 clones; around 90% are singletons and the top ten take 9.5% to 15%. Sequenced here: CD4+ or CD8+ T cells sorted from blood, sampled in a trial of the OX40 agonist ivuxolimab. The receptors here all came from an adult with an advanced solid tumor such as melanoma, head and neck, liver or kidney cancer. The CDR3 runs from the conserved cysteine through the conserved F or W. D genes are given only for firm matches. Clone size is stated in some rows and not others, as once, few, many or a class when expanded.

d_call clone_size j_call v_call cdr3_nt cdr3_aa
NA NA TRBJ1-6 TRBV4-1 TGCGCCAGCAGCTCGACTGATTCACCCCTCCACTTT CASSSTDSPLHF
NA NA TRBJ2-5 TRBV7-2 TGTGCCAGCAGCTTAGGTCTGCCCCCCGAAGGGACCCAGTACTTC CASSLGLPPEGTQYF
TRBD2 NA TRBJ2-7 TRBV4-3 TGCGCCAGCAGCCAAGACGGACGCGGGCTAGCGGGAGGGTGGAACGAGCAGTACTTC CASSQDGRGLAGGWNEQYF
NA few TRBJ1-1 TRBV9 TGTGCCAGCAGCTCCACGGCGGGGACTGAAGCTTTCTTT CASSSTAGTEAFF
NA NA TRBJ2-3 TRBV29-1 TGCAGCGCTAATGAGGGACACCTAATCACAGATACGCAGTATTTT CSANEGHLITDTQYF
TRBD1 NA TRBJ2-3 TRBV15 TGTGCCACCAGCCCCGGACAGGTTTATTCAGATACGCAGTATTTT CATSPGQVYSDTQYF
TRBD1 NA TRBJ1-4 TRBV7-9 TGTGCCAGCAGCGCCCGGACAGGGAGGGATGAAAAACTGTTTTTT CASSARTGRDEKLFF
TRBD2 NA TRBJ2-1 TRBV27 TGTGCCAGCAGTTTATCCGGGGCGGGAGTCGGGAATGAGCAGTTCTTC CASSLSGAGVGNEQFF
NA NA TRBJ2-2 TRBV13 TGTGCCACGAAAGTGAACACCGGGGAGCTGTTTTTT CATKVNTGELFF
NA NA TRBJ2-7 TRBV7-2 TGTGCCAGCAGCTCCCTATCCCCCCCCGGGGCCTACGAGCAGTACTTC CASSSLSPPGAYEQYF
NA NA TRBJ2-7 TRBV9 TGTGCCAGCAGCGTAGGAGGGAACTTCGGCTACGAGCAGTACTTC CASSVGGNFGYEQYF
TRBD2 NA TRBJ2-3 TRBV6-5 TGTGCCAGCAGGCTAGCGGGAGGGCGTTTAGATACGCAGTATTTT CASRLAGGRLDTQYF
NA NA TRBJ2-1 TRBV29-1 TGCAGCGTTGAAAGCTCCTACAATGAGCAGTTCTTC CSVESSYNEQFF
TRBD1 NA TRBJ1-5 TRBV27 TGTGCCAGCAGTTTAGGGACAGATAGCAATCAGCCCCAGCATTTT CASSLGTDSNQPQHF
TRBD2 NA TRBJ2-5 TRBV11-1 TGTGCCAGCAGCTCCACCGGCCCAACTAGCGGGGGCCAAGAGACCCAGTACTTC CASSSTGPTSGGQETQYF
NA NA TRBJ2-1 TRBV11-3 TGTGCCAGCAGCTTAGGGGTGGGGAATGAGCAGTTCTTC CASSLGVGNEQFF